This entry describes one T cell receptor beta chain. Its antigen is not known. It was by 5'RACE template switching with UMIs that TCR beta cDNA was made. Using the 5' RACE reads, TCRdb records one entry per CDR3 protein without DNA. The specimen's table records a few hundred thousand distinct CDR3 sequences. These data belong to a study of T cells expressing NK-cell markers. Study observations and caveats: These clonotypes, the leaders elsewhere, also led the CD3+CD56-NKG2C+ fraction in several donors.

From germline, CDR1 is GTSNPN and CDR2 SVGIG (reference sequence). The CDR3 sequence is 15 residues long. The chain employs TRBV30 and TRBJ2-2; TCRdb indicates TRBD2, and absent DNA this call remains unverified. The receptor comes from a man aged 18 to 29 in good health. The sample taken for sequencing was blood T cells: a sorted CD56 or NKG2C T cell subset, CD4+ or CD8+ T cells, or bulk PBMC T cells (not recorded which). The CDR3 here is CAWSGLAGNTGELFF.